The 22 T cell receptor beta chains presented below share a single source sample, sequenced in a study of naive and memory T cell subsets. Points from the study as a whole: Especially in CD8 cells, naive repertoires contained a few larger clonotypes, possibly CD45RA-re-expressing memory cells.

The antigens for these receptors are not known. An equimolar mix of two oligonucleotides served as the beta constant-region primer for TRBC1 and TRBC2. Four rounds of PCR amplified the ligated cDNA using nested alpha and beta constant-region primers plus SP2. TCRdb re-analysed the UMI-ligation and nested PCR reads in MiXCR, keeping a single row per CDR3 protein. The repertoire consists of more than 120,000 distinct CDR3 sequences, with about 20% occurring once and the leading ten covering around 0.63%. The sequencing sample was made of naive CD8+ T cells from blood. The receptor source for this set is a human donor in good health.

This clonotype has only one observation. CDR3 DNA: TGTGCCAGCAGTTTGACAGGGACGATGAACACTGAAGCTTTCTTT. Amino acids: CASSLTGTMNTEAFF. This chain uses TRBV27 with TRBJ1-1; TRBD1 aligns across 7 bases. The J segment lost 0 bases and the V segment lost 3 bases, leaving 4 bases of the junction unmatched. There are 15 residues in the CDR3. Germline CDR1 and CDR2: MNHEY and SMNVEV (reference sequence).

This sequence joins TRBV12-5 and TRBJ2-2, with a weak D call TRBD2 (6 bases). Germline assignment: CDR1 LGHNT and CDR2 FRNRAP. Trimming stripped 5 bases from V and 1 base from J, with 17 bases between. This CDR3 is 17 amino acids long. CDR3 amino acids: CASGPQLGGLNTGELFF. For the CDR3, the DNA is TGTGCTAGTGGTCCTCAGTTGGGAGGACTGAACACCGGGGAGCTGTTTTTT.

The V and J genes are TRBV28 and TRBJ1-2; 8 bases map to TRBD1. The CDR3 totals 17 residues. Germline values: CDR1 MDHEN, CDR2 SYDVKM. Trimming cost V 2 bases and J 3 bases; bases outside gene matches: 11. CDR3 residues: CASSLKVMTGADYGYTF. CDR3 in DNA: TGTGCCAGCAGTTTAAAGGTGATGACAGGGGCGGACTATGGCTACACCTTC.

The chain combines TRBV28 with TRBJ2-4; the D is unclear. Per germline, CDR1 MDHEN and CDR2 SYDVKM. V shed 3 bases and J shed 6 bases, with 3 bases lying between them. CDR3 size: 11 residues. The CDR3 bases are TGTGCCAGCAGTTTTGGAAACATTCAGTACTTC. Protein product: CASSFGNIQYF.

This clonotype was detected only a few times. This chain links TRBV10-1 with TRBJ2-2, with D hard to call. Trimming pared 3 bases from V and 5 bases from J, leaving 1 base between. CDR1 WNHNN and CDR2 SYGVQD come from the germline V gene (reference sequence). The CDR3 is made up of 11 amino acids. This CDR3 is CASSETGELFF. As DNA, the CDR3 is TGCGCCAGCAGTGAAACCGGGGAGCTGTTTTTT.

The chain uses TRBV30 and TRBJ2-7; maybe TRBD1 (6 bases). V dropped 5 bases and J dropped 0 bases, with 11 bases sitting between them. Germline CDR1 is GTSNPN and CDR2 is SVGIG (reference sequence). This CDR3 comprises 13 residues. CDR3 DNA sequence: TGTGCCTGGGGAACAGGGTTCTCCTACGAGCAGTACTTC. Its translation: CAWGTGFSYEQYF.

This clonotype came up a few times. V gene TRBV29-1 combines with J gene TRBJ2-5; 11 nucleotides line up with TRBD2. CDR3 length: 16 residues. V shed 1 base and J 4 bases; nucleotides not matched to a gene: 8. The germline CDR1 and CDR2 sequences are SQVTM and ANQGSEA. CDR3 sequence: CSVEGGSGRVGETQYF. CDR3 nucleotide sequence: TGCAGCGTTGAAGGTGGTAGCGGGAGGGTGGGAGAGACCCAGTACTTC.

This clonotype was counted between two and nine times. The junction does not match germline at one end; this may be a read error. CDR3 region: CASSLDAGGASYEQYF. DNA of the CDR3: TGTGCCAGCAGCCTAGATGCGGGAGGGGCCTCCTACGAGCAGTACTTC. The chain has TRBV11-2 and TRBJ2-7; 9 bases fit TRBD2. CDR1 and CDR2 from the germline V gene are SGHAT and FQNNGV. The CDR3 totals 16 residues.

This clonotype came up a few times. This rearrangement joins TRBV20-1 to TRBJ2-1; perhaps TRBD2 as D (6 bases). CDR3 length equals 12 residues. Trimming removed 7 bases at V and 10 bases at J, with 17 bases between. Germline V lookup: CDR1 DFQATT, CDR2 SNEGSKA (reference sequence). Here the CDR3 reads CSVTGNRGEQFF. DNA for the CDR3: TGCAGTGTAACCGGTAATCGGGGGGAGCAGTTCTTC.

This clonotype was detected only a few times. V gene TRBV4-3 combines with J gene TRBJ2-1; D could derive from TRBD1 or TRBD2 (5 bases each). The germline V and J ends were trimmed by 2 bases and 1 base, with 9 bases remaining between them. Germline CDR1 reads LGHNA; CDR2 reads YSLEER. The CDR3 runs 15 residues. The CDR3 region is CASSQLRESYNEQFF. Written as DNA, the CDR3 is TGCGCCAGCAGCCAACTCAGGGAGTCCTACAATGAGCAGTTCTTC.

The J gene is TRBJ1-5, the V gene TRBV4-3; D unresolved. There are 15 residues in the CDR3. The V gene lost 1 base and the J gene lost 0 bases, with 7 bases spanning the gap. Germline V gene lookup returns CDR1 LGHNA and CDR2 YSLEER. The CDR3 region is CASSQAAGSNQPQHF. CDR3 DNA sequence: TGCGCCAGCAGCCAAGCAGCAGGTAGCAATCAGCCCCAGCATTTT.

The rearrangement joins TRBV3-1 to TRBJ2-5; D perhaps matches TRBD2 (6 bases). The V and J ends lost 0 bases and 2 bases respectively, with 10 bases between them. The CDR3 has 15 amino acids. Germline loops: CDR1 LGHDT, CDR2 YNNKEL (reference sequence). The CDR3 nucleotides are TGTGCCAGCAGCCAAGATTTCGGGGGACAAGAGACCCAGTACTTC. Its translation is CASSQDFGGQETQYF.

This clonotype has a handful of counts. This sequence joins TRBV28 and TRBJ1-5; TRBD1 might be the D (6 bases). Trimming left V 5 bases short and J 0 bases short, with 26 bases between. CDR1 is MDHEN, CDR2 SYDVKM, per germline. CDR3 length: 20 residues. CDR3 coding DNA: TGTGCCAGCAGTCAACCTTCACAGGGTTCCTTCTATAATAGCAATCAGCCCCAGCATTTT. It codes for CASSQPSQGSFYNSNQPQHF.

The chain joins TRBV27 to TRBJ1-1; possibly TRBD1 for D (5 bases). Per the germline V gene, CDR1 is MNHEY and CDR2 is SMNVEV (reference sequence). Trimming stripped 1 base from V and 4 bases from J, with 13 bases between. This CDR3 has 15 residues. The CDR3 here is CASSLYVGGGTEAFF. The DNA of the CDR3 is TGTGCCAGCAGTTTATATGTCGGTGGGGGCACTGAAGCTTTCTTT.

In its sample, this clonotype was seen once. The CDR3 reads CASSPGTETGELFF. CDR3 DNA: TGTGCCAGCAGCCCTGGGACAGAGACCGGGGAGCTGTTTTTT. V usage is TRBV5-4 and J usage is TRBJ2-2; TRBD1 matches 7 bases. V dropped 4 bases and J dropped 5; count of bases not matched to a gene: 5. CDR1 SGHNT and CDR2 YYREEE come from the germline V gene (reference sequence). The CDR3 has 14 amino acids.

This clonotype turned up a few times. The rearrangement links TRBV27 to TRBJ2-1; D is undetermined. Germline CDR1 and CDR2: MNHEY and SMNVEV (reference sequence). This CDR3 contains 14 residues. V was cut by 6 bases and J by 2 bases, with 11 bases left in between. The CDR3 DNA reads as TGTGCCAGCAGAAGTGGCAACCCCTACAATGAGCAGTTCTTC. This sequence encodes CASRSGNPYNEQFF.

This clonotype was detected only a few times. The chain uses TRBV13 and TRBJ2-3; D call uncertain. V gave up 5 bases and J gave up 2 bases, with 8 bases separating them. From germline, CDR1 is PRHDT and CDR2 FYEKMQ (reference sequence). This CDR3 region has 13 residues. The CDR3 is CASSPGNTDTQYF. CDR3 sequence (DNA): TGTGCCAGCAGCCCCGGAAACACAGATACGCAGTATTTT.

This chain joins TRBV6-5 and TRBJ2-4; D possibly corresponds to TRBD2 (5 bases). The germline V gene has CDR1 MNHEY and CDR2 SVGAGI. V was cut by 3 bases and J by 8 bases, with 8 bases left in between. CDR3 length equals 12 residues. The CDR3 coding sequence is TGTGCCAGCAGTTATACCGGGGACATTCAGTACTTC. Translation gives CASSYTGDIQYF.

This rearrangement joins TRBV4-3 to TRBJ2-1; 9 positions agree with TRBD2. This CDR3 is built from 15 residues. Germline CDR1 is LGHNA and CDR2 is YSLEER. The V gene end was trimmed by 0 bases and the J gene end by 9 bases; junction bases not matched to a gene: 6. The CDR3 DNA sequence: TGCGCCAGCAGCCAAGATAGCGGGAGTTTTGGTGAGCAGTTCTTC. Its translation is CASSQDSGSFGEQFF.

V gene TRBV12-3 or TRBV12-4 combines with J gene TRBJ1-2; 9 bases are shared with TRBD1. There are 15 residues in the CDR3. V was pared by 6 bases and J by 2 bases, with 7 bases of the junction left unmatched. The CDR3 protein is CASRKPGQGNYGYTF. Written as DNA, the CDR3 is TGTGCCAGCAGAAAACCGGGACAGGGAAACTATGGCTACACCTTC.

This clonotype came up a few times. This chain connects TRBV6-6 to TRBJ1-1; D gene unclear. The length of the CDR3 is 14 residues. The V gene lost 7 bases and the J gene lost 1 base, with 13 bases spanning the gap. Germline loops: CDR1 MNHNY, CDR2 SVGAGI (reference sequence). The CDR3 region is CASTLRASNTEAFF. The DNA of the CDR3 is TGTGCCAGCACCCTACGGGCGTCGAACACTGAAGCTTTCTTT.

This clonotype was recorded a few times. The V call is TRBV4-1, the J call TRBJ1-2; no reliable D call. Between the trimmed V and J ends, which lost 3 bases and 6 bases, there was a span of 17 bases. CDR1 is MGHRA and CDR2 is YSYEKL in the germline V gene. The CDR3 spans 15 residues. This CDR3 is CASSHEGSSSDGYTF. DNA of the CDR3: TGCGCCAGCAGCCATGAAGGGAGTTCCTCTGATGGCTACACCTTC.